This TCR beta chain emerged from a study of memory CD4+ T cells and cytomegalovirus serostatus. Study-wide points: The CMV-associated TCR signature appears largely within the CD4+ memory repertoire.

With respect to this clone: The antigen is unknown.

Methods used by the authors: After removing out-of-frame reads, around 2,100,000 distinct TCRbeta sequences remained. The assay was immunoSEQ multiplex PCR, and TCRdb's table has in-frame clones only and misses some. That table gives V, J and clone size, and the DNA gave D and trimming. The table lists roughly 45,000 clones, approximately 78% of them singletons, with approximately 0.98% in the top ten. Germline assignment: CDR1 MNHNY and CDR2 SVGAGI (reference sequence). There are 15 residues in the CDR3. Trimming at V came to 6 bases and at J to 2 bases, leaving 7 bases not matched to a gene. The sort gate was single viable CD3+CD4+CD8-CD45RO+ cells for memory CD4+ T cells. Donors' CMV status reflects serum IgG against pp150, pp28, p38, p52.

This TCR came from an adult in good health and CMV-seronegative. Specimen: memory CD4+ T cells from blood. V gene TRBV6-6 combines with J gene TRBJ1-5; TRBD1 aligns across 7 bases. CDR3 nucleotide sequence: TGTGCCAGCAGGCTACAGGGGCGCGGCAATCAGCCCCAGCATTTT. Encoded protein: CASRLQGRGNQPQHF.